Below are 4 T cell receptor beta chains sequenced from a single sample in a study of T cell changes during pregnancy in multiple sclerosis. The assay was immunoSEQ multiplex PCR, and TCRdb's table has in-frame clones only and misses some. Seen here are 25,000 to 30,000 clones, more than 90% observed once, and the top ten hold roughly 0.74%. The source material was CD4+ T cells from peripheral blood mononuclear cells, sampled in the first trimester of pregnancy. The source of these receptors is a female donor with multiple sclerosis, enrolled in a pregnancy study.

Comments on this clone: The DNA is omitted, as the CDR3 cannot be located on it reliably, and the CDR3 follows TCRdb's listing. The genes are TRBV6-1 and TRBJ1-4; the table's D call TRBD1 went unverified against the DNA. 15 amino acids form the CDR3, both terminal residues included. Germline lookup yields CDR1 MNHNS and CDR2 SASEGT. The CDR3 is CASSTSIDTHEKLFF.

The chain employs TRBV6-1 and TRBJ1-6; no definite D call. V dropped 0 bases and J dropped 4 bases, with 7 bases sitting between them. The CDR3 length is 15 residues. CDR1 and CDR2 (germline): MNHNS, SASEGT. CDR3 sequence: CASSEAFSYNSPLHF. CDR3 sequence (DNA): TGTGCCAGCAGTGAAGCCTTCTCTTATAATTCACCCCTCCACTTT.

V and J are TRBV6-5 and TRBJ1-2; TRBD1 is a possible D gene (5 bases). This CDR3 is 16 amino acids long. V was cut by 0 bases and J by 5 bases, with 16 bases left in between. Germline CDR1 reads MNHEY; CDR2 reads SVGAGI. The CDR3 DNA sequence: TGTGCCAGCAGTTACTCGGCGGGACGGTCAGGTTATGGCTACACCTTC. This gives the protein CASSYSAGRSGYGYTF.

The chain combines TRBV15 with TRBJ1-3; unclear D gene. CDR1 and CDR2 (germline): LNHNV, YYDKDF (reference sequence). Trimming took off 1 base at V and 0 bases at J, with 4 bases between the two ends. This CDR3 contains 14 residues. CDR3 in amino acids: CATSRGDSGNTIYF. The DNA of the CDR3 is TGTGCCACCAGCAGAGGAGACTCTGGAAACACCATATATTTT. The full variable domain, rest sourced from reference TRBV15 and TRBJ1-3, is DAMVIQNPRYQVTQFGKPVTLSCSQTLNHNVMYWYQQKSSQAPKLLFHYYDKDFNNEADTPDNFQSRRPNTSFCFLDIRSPGLGDTAMYLCATSRGDSGNTIYFGEGSWLTVV.